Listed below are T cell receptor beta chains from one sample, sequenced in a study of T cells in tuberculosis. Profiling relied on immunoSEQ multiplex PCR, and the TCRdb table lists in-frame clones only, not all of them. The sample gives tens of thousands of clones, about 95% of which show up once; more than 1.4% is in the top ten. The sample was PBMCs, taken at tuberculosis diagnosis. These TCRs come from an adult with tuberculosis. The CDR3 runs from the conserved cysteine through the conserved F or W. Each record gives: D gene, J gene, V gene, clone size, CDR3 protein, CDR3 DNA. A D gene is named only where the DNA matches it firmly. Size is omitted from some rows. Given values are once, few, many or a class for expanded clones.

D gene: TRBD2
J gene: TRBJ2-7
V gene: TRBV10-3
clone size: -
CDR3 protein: CAIQRGTSGGRYEQYF
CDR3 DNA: TGTGCCATCCAAAGGGGGACTAGCGGGGGGCGGTACGAGCAGTACTTC

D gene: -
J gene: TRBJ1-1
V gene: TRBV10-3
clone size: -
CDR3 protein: CAISESGTGLMNTEAFF
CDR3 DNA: TGTGCCATCAGTGAGTCGGGAACAGGCCTTATGAACACTGAAGCTTTCTTT

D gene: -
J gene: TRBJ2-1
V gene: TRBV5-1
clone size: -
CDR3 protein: CASSLPGNEQFF
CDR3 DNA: TGCGCCAGCAGCTTGCCGGGAAATGAGCAGTTCTTC

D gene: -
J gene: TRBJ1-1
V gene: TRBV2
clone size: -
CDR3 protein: CASIQIGTMNTEAFF
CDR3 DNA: TGTGCCAGCATTCAAATCGGGACAATGAACACTGAAGCTTTCTTT

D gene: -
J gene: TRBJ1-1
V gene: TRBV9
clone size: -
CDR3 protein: CASSITIDTEAFF
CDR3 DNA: TGTGCCAGCAGCATTACCATAGACACTGAAGCTTTCTTT

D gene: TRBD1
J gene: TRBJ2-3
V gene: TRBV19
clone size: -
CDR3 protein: CASSIGQEFTDTQYF
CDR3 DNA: TGTGCCAGTAGTATTGGACAGGAATTCACAGATACGCAGTATTTT

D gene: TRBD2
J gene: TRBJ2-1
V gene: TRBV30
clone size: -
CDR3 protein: CAWSTSGLSSYNEQFF
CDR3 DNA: TGTGCCTGGAGTACTAGCGGCCTCAGCTCCTACAATGAGCAGTTCTTC

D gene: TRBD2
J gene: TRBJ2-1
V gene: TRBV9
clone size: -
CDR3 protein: CASSVEAGVDEQFF
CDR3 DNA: TGTGCCAGCAGCGTAGAGGCGGGAGTCGACGAGCAGTTCTTC

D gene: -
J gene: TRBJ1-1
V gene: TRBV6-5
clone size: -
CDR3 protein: CASSYSPTGWVTEAFF
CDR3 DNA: TGTGCCAGCAGTTACAGTCCTACAGGGTGGGTCACTGAAGCTTTCTTT

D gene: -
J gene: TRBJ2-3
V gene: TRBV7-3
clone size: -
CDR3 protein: CASSWTSTDTQYF
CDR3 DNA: TGTGCCAGCAGCTGGACTAGCACAGATACGCAGTATTTT

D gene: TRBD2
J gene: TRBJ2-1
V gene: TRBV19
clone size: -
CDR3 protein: CASSTLAGGYVHEQFF
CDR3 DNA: TGTGCCAGTAGTACTCTAGCGGGAGGTTACGTCCATGAGCAGTTCTTC

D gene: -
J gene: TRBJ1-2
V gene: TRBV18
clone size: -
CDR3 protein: CASSRVEQARGGYTF
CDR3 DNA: TGTGCCAGCTCACGGGTTGAACAGGCCCGGGGGGGCTACACCTTC

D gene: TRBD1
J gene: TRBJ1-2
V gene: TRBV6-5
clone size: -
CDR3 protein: CASSPGQGNGYTF
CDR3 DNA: TGTGCCAGCAGTCCGGGACAGGGGAATGGCTACACCTTC

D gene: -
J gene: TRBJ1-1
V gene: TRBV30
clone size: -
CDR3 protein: CAWRSNQGRATEAFF
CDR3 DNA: TGTGCCTGGAGGAGTAACCAGGGCAGGGCCACTGAAGCTTTCTTT

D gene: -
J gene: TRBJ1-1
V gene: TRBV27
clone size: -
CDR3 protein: CASSFQMNTEAFF
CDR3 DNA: TGTGCCAGCAGTTTCCAAATGAACACTGAAGCTTTCTTT

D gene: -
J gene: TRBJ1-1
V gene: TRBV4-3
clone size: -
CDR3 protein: CASSQEAAANTEAFF
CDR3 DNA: TGCGCCAGCAGCCAAGAAGCGGCAGCGAACACTGAAGCTTTCTTT

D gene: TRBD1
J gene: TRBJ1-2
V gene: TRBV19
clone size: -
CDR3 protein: CASRPQGGDYGYTF
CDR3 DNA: TGTGCCAGTAGGCCACAGGGGGGGGACTATGGCTACACCTTC

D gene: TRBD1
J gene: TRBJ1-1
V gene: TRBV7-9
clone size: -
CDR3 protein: CASSFGGQGARNTEAFF
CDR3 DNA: TGTGCCAGCAGCTTTGGGGGACAGGGGGCGCGGAACACTGAAGCTTTCTTT

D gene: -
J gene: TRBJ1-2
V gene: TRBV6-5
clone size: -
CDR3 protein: CASSYDGSPYGYTF
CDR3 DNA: TGTGCCAGCAGTTACGATGGGAGCCCTTATGGCTACACCTTC

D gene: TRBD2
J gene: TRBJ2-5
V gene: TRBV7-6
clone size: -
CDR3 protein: CASSLVVPLAGYQETQYF
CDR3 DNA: TGTGCCAGCAGCTTAGTGGTTCCACTAGCGGGATACCAAGAGACCCAGTACTTC

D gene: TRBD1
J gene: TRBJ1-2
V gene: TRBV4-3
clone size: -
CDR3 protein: CASSYGGNRGYGYTF
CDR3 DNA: TGCGCCAGCAGCTACGGTGGGAACAGGGGATATGGCTACACCTTC

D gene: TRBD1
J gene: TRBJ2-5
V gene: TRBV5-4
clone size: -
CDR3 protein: CASSLQSGQGAETQYF
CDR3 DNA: TGTGCCAGCAGCTTGCAGTCGGGACAGGGGGCAGAGACCCAGTACTTC

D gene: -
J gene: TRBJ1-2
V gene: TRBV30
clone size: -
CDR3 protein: CAWSSMSPNGYTF
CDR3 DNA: TGTGCCTGGAGTAGCATGTCTCCGAATGGCTACACCTTC

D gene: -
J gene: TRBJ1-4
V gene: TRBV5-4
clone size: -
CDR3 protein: CASSPQGQEKLFF
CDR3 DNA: TGTGCCAGCAGCCCACAGGGTCAGGAAAAACTGTTTTTT

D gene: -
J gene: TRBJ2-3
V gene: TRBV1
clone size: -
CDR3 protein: CTSSPGGGPTDTQYF
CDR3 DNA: TGCACCAGCAGCCCTGGGGGAGGGCCGACAGATACGCAGTATTTT

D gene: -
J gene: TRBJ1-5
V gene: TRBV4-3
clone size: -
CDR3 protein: CASSQTRNQPQHF
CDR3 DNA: TGCGCCAGCAGCCAAACACGTAACCAGCCCCAGCATTTT

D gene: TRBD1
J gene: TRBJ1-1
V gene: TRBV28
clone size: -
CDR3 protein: CASTAGTGRGTEAFF
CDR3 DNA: TGTGCCAGCACCGCCGGGACAGGGAGAGGCACTGAAGCTTTCTTT

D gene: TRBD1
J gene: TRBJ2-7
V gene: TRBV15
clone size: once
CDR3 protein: CATSPGTASYEQYF
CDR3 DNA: TGTGCCACCAGTCCCGGGACAGCCTCCTACGAGCAGTACTTC

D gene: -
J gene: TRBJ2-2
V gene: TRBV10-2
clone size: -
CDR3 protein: CASSELSVTNTGELFF
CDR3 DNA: TGCGCCAGCAGTGAACTTAGCGTAACGAACACCGGGGAGCTGTTTTTT

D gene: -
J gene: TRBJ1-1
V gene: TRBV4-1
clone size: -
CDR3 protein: CASSQRGLGAFF
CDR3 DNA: TGCGCCAGCAGCCAAAGGGGCCTCGGCGCTTTCTTT

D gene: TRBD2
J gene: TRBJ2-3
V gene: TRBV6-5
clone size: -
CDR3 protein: CASGRALMGTDTQYF
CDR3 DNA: TGTGCCAGCGGGAGGGCCTTGATGGGCACAGATACGCAGTATTTT

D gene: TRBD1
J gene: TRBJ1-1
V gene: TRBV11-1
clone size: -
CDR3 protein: CASSFTGVWTEAFF
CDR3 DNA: TGTGCCAGCAGCTTCACAGGGGTTTGGACTGAAGCTTTCTTT

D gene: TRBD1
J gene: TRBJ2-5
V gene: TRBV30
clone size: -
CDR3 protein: CAWSSGQAQETQYF
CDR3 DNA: TGTGCCTGGAGTTCTGGACAGGCACAAGAGACCCAGTACTTC

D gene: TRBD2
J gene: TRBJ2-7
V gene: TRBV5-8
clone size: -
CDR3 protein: CASSSTSGFSYEQYF
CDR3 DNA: TGTGCCAGCAGCTCTACTAGCGGGTTCTCCTACGAGCAGTACTTC

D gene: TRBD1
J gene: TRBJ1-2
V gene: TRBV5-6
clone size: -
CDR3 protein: CASSLDRLNYGYTF
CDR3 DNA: TGTGCCAGCAGCCTGGACAGGCTTAACTATGGCTACACCTTC

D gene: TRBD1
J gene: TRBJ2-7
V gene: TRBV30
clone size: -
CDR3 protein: CAWNGQASSYEQYF
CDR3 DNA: TGTGCCTGGAATGGACAGGCCAGCTCCTACGAGCAGTACTTC

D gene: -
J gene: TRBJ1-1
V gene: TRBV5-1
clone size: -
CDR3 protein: CASSLGQSTEAFF
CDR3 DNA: TGCGCCAGCAGCTTGGGACAGTCCACTGAAGCTTTCTTT

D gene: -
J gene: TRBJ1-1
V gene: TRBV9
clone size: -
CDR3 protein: CASSEGGTGTEAFF
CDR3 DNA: TGTGCCAGCAGCGAGGGGGGGACTGGGACTGAAGCTTTCTTT

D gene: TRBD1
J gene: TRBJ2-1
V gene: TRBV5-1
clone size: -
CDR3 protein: CASSLGGLSNEQFF
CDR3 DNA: TGCGCCAGCAGCTTAGGGGGCCTGAGCAATGAGCAGTTCTTC

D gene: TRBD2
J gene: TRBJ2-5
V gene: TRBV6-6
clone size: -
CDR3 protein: CASSYRGGSGETQYF
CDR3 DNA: TGTGCCAGCAGTTACCGGGGGGGGAGCGGCGAGACCCAGTACTTC

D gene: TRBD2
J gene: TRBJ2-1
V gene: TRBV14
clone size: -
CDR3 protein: CASSQDSALAGEYNEQFF
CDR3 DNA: TGTGCCAGCAGCCAAGACTCCGCACTAGCGGGAGAATACAATGAGCAGTTCTTC

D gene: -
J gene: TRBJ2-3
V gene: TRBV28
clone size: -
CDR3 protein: CASSLGGADTQYF
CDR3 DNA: TGTGCCAGCAGTCTCGGCGGCGCAGATACGCAGTATTTT

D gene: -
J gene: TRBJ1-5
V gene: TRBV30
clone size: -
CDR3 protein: CAWSGGHTNQPQHF
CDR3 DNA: TGTGCCTGGAGTGGGGGACACACAAATCAGCCCCAGCATTTT

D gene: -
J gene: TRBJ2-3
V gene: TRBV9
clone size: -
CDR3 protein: CASSAGLQGTQYF
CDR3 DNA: TGTGCCAGCAGTGCAGGGCTGCAAGGTACGCAGTATTTT

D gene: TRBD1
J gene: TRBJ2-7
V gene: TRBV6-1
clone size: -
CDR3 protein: CASQSGTAAYEQYF
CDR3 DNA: TGTGCCAGCCAATCCGGGACAGCCGCCTACGAGCAGTACTTC

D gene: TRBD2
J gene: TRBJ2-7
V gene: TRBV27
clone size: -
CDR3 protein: CASSKLTWTSGVSYEQYF
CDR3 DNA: TGTGCCAGCAGCAAACTTACATGGACTAGCGGAGTCTCCTACGAGCAGTACTTC

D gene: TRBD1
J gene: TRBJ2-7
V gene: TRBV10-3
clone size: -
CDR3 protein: CAISESGTGGYEQYF
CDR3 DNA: TGTGCCATCAGTGAGTCTGGGACAGGGGGCTACGAGCAGTACTTC

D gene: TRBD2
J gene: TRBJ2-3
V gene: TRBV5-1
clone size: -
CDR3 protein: CASSLEPRLAGSTDTQYF
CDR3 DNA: TGCGCCAGCAGCTTGGAACCACGACTAGCGGGAAGCACAGATACGCAGTATTTT

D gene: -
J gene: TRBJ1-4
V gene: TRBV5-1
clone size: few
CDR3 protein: CASSLGLRAEVNEKLFF
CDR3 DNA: TGCGCCAGCAGCTTGGGTTTACGAGCGGAGGTAAATGAAAAACTGTTTTTT

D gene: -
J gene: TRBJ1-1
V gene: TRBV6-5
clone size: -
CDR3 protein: CASSQGTEAFF
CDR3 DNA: TGTGCCAGTTCCCAGGGTACTGAAGCTTTCTTT

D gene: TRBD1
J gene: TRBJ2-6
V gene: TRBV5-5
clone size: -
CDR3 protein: CASSLFGQGAGANVLTF
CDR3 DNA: TGTGCCAGCAGCTTGTTCGGACAGGGGGCTGGGGCCAACGTCCTGACTTTC

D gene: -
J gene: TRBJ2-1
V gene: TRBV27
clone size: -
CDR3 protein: CASSLRAGDRGEQFF
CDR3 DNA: TGTGCCAGCAGTTTAAGGGCAGGGGATAGAGGTGAGCAGTTCTTC

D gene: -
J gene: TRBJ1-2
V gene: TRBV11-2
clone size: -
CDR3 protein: CASSPDPRVSYGYTF
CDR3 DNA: TGTGCCAGCAGCCCTGACCCCAGGGTATCCTATGGCTACACCTTC